This T cell receptor beta chain derives from a study of T cell responses to AZD1222 COVID-19 vaccine. Study-level background: Second-dose recipients at about 4 or about 12 weeks were treated as one pooled group.

General observations from the study: A rise in Spike-specific TCR breadth and depth followed two AZD1222 doses. Regions 160-218 and 743-854 dominated among vaccine-associated CD4 TCRs spanning spike. Females outnumbered males among donors, who were mostly white British; clonal diversity was possibly underestimated.

On this clone: No antigen is known for it.

There are 15 residues in the CDR3. CDR1 and CDR2 from the germline V gene are LGHNA and YSLEER. The trim removed 3 bases at V and 4 bases at J, leaving 5 bases unmatched. TCRdb's copy holds only in-frame clones and misses some; the assay was immunoSEQ multiplex PCR. The data hold about 110,000 clones, with 87% observed a single time. The clonotype comes from an adult in good health. Material: peripheral blood, obtained on day 0 of AZD1222 vaccination. The chain recombines TRBV4-3 with TRBJ1-4; 7 positions agree with TRBD1. The CDR3 spells CASSHDSGGNEKLFF. For the CDR3, the DNA is TGCGCCAGCAGCCACGATTCAGGGGGTAATGAAAAACTGTTTTTT.